Presented here are 20 T cell receptor beta chains from one specimen sequenced in a study of OX40 agonist ivuxolimab in advanced cancers. Library prep was done by the immunoSEQ multiplex PCR assay. TCRdb obtained this table from immuneACCESS and retained in-frame rearrangements with V and J assigned. These tables miss some clones; where compared with another copy, unresolved V genes account for less than half of the shortfall, and the remainder is unexplained. This sample holds roughly 64,000 clones; roughly nine tenths were observed only once. The ten largest clonotypes hold about 13% of the sample. Material: CD4+ or CD8+ T cells sorted from blood, obtained in a trial of the OX40 agonist ivuxolimab. These receptor sequences come from an adult with an advanced solid tumor such as melanoma, head and neck, liver or kidney cancer.

The J gene is TRBJ2-5, the V gene TRBV7-9; D call uncertain. The CDR3 consists of 12 residues. V lost 7 bases and J 4 bases, leaving 10 bases between the germline ends. Germline CDR1 reads SEHNR; CDR2 reads FQNEAQ (reference sequence). CDR3 loop: CASTRARETQYF. As DNA, the CDR3 is TGTGCCAGCACCCGGGCCAGAGAGACCCAGTACTTC.

The chain joins TRBV6-5 to TRBJ2-2, with 13 positions matching TRBD2. With 4 bases clipped from V and 4 bases from J, the junction kept 3 bases outside the gene matches. Looked up from germline, CDR1 is MNHEY and CDR2 is SVGAGI. The CDR3 has 16 amino acids. Here the CDR3 reads CASSFTSGRGTGELFF. CDR3 sequence (DNA): TGTGCCAGCAGTTTCACTAGCGGGAGGGGCACCGGGGAGCTGTTTTTT.

The CDR3 reads CASSRYTYEQYF. The CDR3 bases are TGTGCCAGCAGCCGCTACACCTACGAGCAGTACTTC. V usage is TRBV5-5 and J usage is TRBJ2-7; D is undetermined. V lost 4 bases to trimming and J lost 2 bases, with 7 bases between them. The CDR3 contains 12 residues. Germline V gives CDR1 SGHKS, CDR2 YYEKEE (reference sequence).

This chain links TRBV25-1 with TRBJ2-7; D ambiguous. This CDR3 contains 17 residues. In germline, CDR1 is MGHDK, CDR2 SYGVNS. V was pared by 1 base and J by 3 bases, with 19 bases between. The CDR3 sequence: CASSESLGPGPLYEQYF. In DNA form, the CDR3 reads TGTGCCAGCAGTGAATCCTTGGGTCCCGGGCCCCTCTACGAGCAGTACTTC.

The chain carries TRBV5-5 and TRBJ2-7, with no clear D. V lost 0 bases and J 0 bases, leaving 7 bases between the germline ends. CDR3 length: 14 amino acids. CDR1 is SGHKS, CDR2 YYEKEE, per germline (reference sequence). The CDR3: CASSLAAGSYEQYF. The CDR3 DNA reads as TGTGCCAGCAGCTTGGCAGCAGGCTCCTACGAGCAGTACTTC. The full variable domain, in which reference TRBV5-5 and TRBJ2-7 provide the parts outside the CDR3, is DAGVTQSPTHLIKTRGQQVTLRCSPISGHKSVSWYQQVLGQGPQFIFQYYEKEERGRGNFPDRFSARQFPNYSSELNVNALLLGDSALYLCASSLAAGSYEQYFGPGTRLTVT.

The chain employs TRBV19 and TRBJ2-7, with D possibly being TRBD1 or TRBD2 (7 bases each). Germline CDR1 and CDR2: LNHDA and SQIVND (reference sequence). The CDR3 contains 15 residues. Deletions cut 6 bases from V and 2 bases from J, with 17 bases between. CDR3 residues: CASRSGQGGTYEQYF. The CDR3 DNA reads as TGTGCCAGTAGATCAGGGCAGGGGGGGACCTACGAGCAGTACTTC.

This clone appeared once. The rearrangement joins TRBV5-6 to TRBJ2-5; D is uncertain. The CDR3 runs 14 residues. Germline CDR1 is SGHDT and CDR2 is YYEEEE. V lost 0 bases and J lost 2, with 8 bases in between. The CDR3 region is CASSLAVRQETQYF. CDR3 bases: TGTGCCAGCAGCTTGGCCGTCAGGCAAGAGACCCAGTACTTC.

The chain joins TRBV19 to TRBJ1-1, with D perhaps TRBD1 (6 bases). From germline, CDR1 is LNHDA and CDR2 SQIVND (reference sequence). Trimming stripped 1 base from V and 4 bases from J, with 13 bases between. CDR3 length: 15 residues. The chain's CDR3 is CASSIGGRGATEAFF. CDR3 DNA: TGTGCCAGTAGTATAGGGGGCAGGGGAGCCACTGAAGCTTTCTTT. The full variable domain, completed using reference TRBV19 and TRBJ1-1, is DGGITQSPKYLFRKEGQNVTLSCEQNLNHDAMYWYRQDPGQGLRLIYYSQIVNDFQKGDIAEGYSVSREKKESFPLTVTSAQKNPTAFYLCASSIGGRGATEAFFGQGTRLTVV.

V gene TRBV10-3 combines with J gene TRBJ1-5, with D hard to call. Germline CDR1 ENHRY, CDR2 SYGVKD. V was cut by 0 bases and J by 5 bases, with 8 bases left in between. The CDR3 has 14 residues. CDR3 coding DNA: TGTGCCATCAGTGAGTCGAAGGGAGATCAGCCCCAGCATTTT. Translated, it gives CAISESKGDQPQHF.

The chain recombines TRBV7-6 with TRBJ2-7, with D possibly TRBD1 on 5 matching bases. Germline V gives CDR1 SGHVS, CDR2 FNYEAQ. This CDR3 is 16 amino acids long. V was trimmed by 5 bases and J by 5 bases, leaving 22 bases between them. Here the CDR3 DNA reads TGTGCCAGCAGCCCCAGCGTGGCTAGGGGTCGACACGAGCAGTACTTC. Its protein product is CASSPSVARGRHEQYF. The full variable domain, in which reference TRBV7-6 and TRBJ2-7 provide the parts outside the CDR3, is GAGVSQSPRYKVTKRGQDVALRCDPISGHVSLYWYRQALGQGPEFLTYFNYEAQQDKSGLPNDRFSAERPEGSISTLTIQRTEQRDSAMYRCASSPSVARGRHEQYFGPGTRLTVT.

The chain couples TRBV2 to TRBJ2-7; 11 bases match TRBD1. CDR1 is SNHLY, CDR2 FYNNEI, per germline. The CDR3 totals 15 residues. Losses at the gene ends were 6 bases for V and 4 bases for J; bases not matched to a gene: 8. CDR3 amino acids: CASRPGTGGRYEQYF. DNA of the CDR3: TGTGCCAGCAGACCCGGGACAGGGGGAAGATACGAGCAGTACTTC.

The J gene is TRBJ2-7, the V gene TRBV6-1; D unclear. V lost 1 base and J lost 7, with 11 bases in between. CDR3 length: 13 residues. CDR1 and CDR2 from the germline V gene are MNHNS and SASEGT. In DNA form, the CDR3 reads TGTGCCAGCAGTGAAGGGAGACTTGAGGAGCAGTACTTC. It translates to CASSEGRLEEQYF.

The CDR3 sequence: CASSYGTSNTEAFF. CDR3 coding DNA: TGTGCCAGCAGTTACGGGACATCGAACACTGAAGCTTTCTTT. The V call is TRBV4-2, the J call TRBJ1-1; maybe TRBD1 (6 bases). Germline loops: CDR1 LGHNA, CDR2 YNFKEQ. V was cut by 6 bases and J by 1 base, with 12 bases left in between. CDR3 length: 14 amino acids.

The chain recombines TRBV14 with TRBJ2-1; D is ambiguous. The germline gives CDR1 SGHDN, CDR2 FVKESK. V was cut by 0 bases and J by 8 bases, with 11 bases left in between. The CDR3 contains 14 residues. The DNA for the CDR3 is TGTGCCAGCAGCCAAGATGGTTTGTGGGATGAGCAGTTCTTC. Protein: CASSQDGLWDEQFF.

The table lists this clone with a count of one. The gene calls are TRBV27 and TRBJ2-2; 8 positions agree with TRBD1. Trimming at V came to 7 bases and at J to 3 bases, leaving 4 bases not matched to a gene. Germline V gives CDR1 MNHEY, CDR2 SMNVEV (reference sequence). The CDR3 sequence is 14 residues long. CDR3 protein: CASTGGRDTGELFF. Written as DNA, the CDR3 is TGTGCCAGCACAGGGGGCCGCGACACCGGGGAGCTGTTTTTT.

The chain has TRBV6-5 and TRBJ1-2; the D gene is possibly TRBD1 (6 bases). CDR1 and CDR2 from the germline V gene are MNHEY and SVGAGI. There are 16 residues in the CDR3. Trimming removed 0 bases from V and 4 bases from J, with 15 bases in between. CDR3 in amino acids: CASSYSRDIYPYGYTF. The CDR3 DNA reads TGTGCCAGCAGTTACTCAAGGGACATCTATCCCTATGGCTACACCTTC.

This chain links TRBV19 with TRBJ1-5; D perhaps matches TRBD1 (5 bases). The V and J ends lost 7 bases and 9 bases respectively, with 7 bases between them. The CDR3 extends over 10 amino acids. The germline V gene encodes CDR1 LNHDA and CDR2 SQIVND (reference sequence). The CDR3 loop is CASKGPPQHF. In nucleotides, the CDR3 is TGTGCCAGTAAGGGACCGCCCCAGCATTTT.

As to this clone: This specimen includes other DNA sequences encoding the same CDR3. The chain is built from TRBV27 and TRBJ2-7; unclear D gene. The CDR3 has 12 residues. The germline V gene has CDR1 MNHEY and CDR2 SMNVEV (reference sequence). Trimming shortened V by 3 bases and J by 6 bases, and 9 bases separated the two germline ends. This chain's CDR3 is CASSLMGGEQYF. CDR3 sequence (DNA): TGTGCCAGCAGTTTGATGGGCGGCGAGCAGTACTTC.

The chain recombines TRBV29-1 with TRBJ1-2, with D possibly being TRBD1 (5 bases). Germline V gene sequence: CDR1 SQVTM, CDR2 ANQGSEA. The CDR3 runs 12 residues. Between the trimmed V and J ends, which lost 5 bases and 5 bases, there was a span of 12 bases. The CDR3 DNA reads TGCAGCGTTCCCACAGGCCCTTATGGCTACACCTTC. Residues: CSVPTGPYGYTF.

The chain is built from TRBV11-1 and TRBJ2-5; D is ambiguous. Germline CDR1 reads SGHAT; CDR2 reads FQDESV (reference sequence). The V and J ends lost 6 bases and 3 bases respectively, with 11 bases between them. This CDR3 is built from 13 residues. The CDR3 region is CASRSDAKETQYF. The CDR3 DNA is TGTGCCAGCAGGTCCGACGCTAAAGAGACCCAGTACTTC.